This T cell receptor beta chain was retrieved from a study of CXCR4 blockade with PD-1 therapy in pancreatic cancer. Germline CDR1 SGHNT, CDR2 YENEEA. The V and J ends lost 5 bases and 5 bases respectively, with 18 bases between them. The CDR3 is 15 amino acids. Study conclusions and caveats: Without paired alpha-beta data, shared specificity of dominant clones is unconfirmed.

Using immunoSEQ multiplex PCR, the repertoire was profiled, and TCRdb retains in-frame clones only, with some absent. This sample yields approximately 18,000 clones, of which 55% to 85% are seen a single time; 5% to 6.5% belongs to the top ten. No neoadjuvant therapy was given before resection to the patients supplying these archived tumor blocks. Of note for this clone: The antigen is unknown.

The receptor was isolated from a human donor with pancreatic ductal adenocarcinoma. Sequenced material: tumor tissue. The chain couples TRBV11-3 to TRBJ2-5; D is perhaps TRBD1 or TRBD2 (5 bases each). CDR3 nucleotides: TGTGCCAGCAGCCTCAAGGGACCGGTAGGGGAGACCCAGTACTTC. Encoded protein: CASSLKGPVGETQYF.